This TCR beta chain was retrieved from a study of cytomegalovirus exposure and HLA in healthy donors. Whole-study results and caveats: A later analysis showed HLA-associated TCR beta chains outstripping equally common others in clonal expansion. In the analysis, some V segments, TRBV6-2 and TRBV6-3 included, were excluded as indistinguishable.

To note about this clone: Its antigen is unidentified.

The trim removed 6 bases at V and 0 bases at J, leaving 4 bases unmatched. Germline CDR1 is SQVTM and CDR2 is ANQGSEA. The CDR3 loop spans 13 amino acids. These donors counted as nominally healthy when sampled, but unrecorded immune exposures were likely. The PCR had 60 Vbeta and 13 Jbeta primers. Per the study methods: Counted up in a later analysis, unique TCR beta chains came to approximately 77 million, with about 9.9 million shared. TCRdb keeps only in-frame clones here, not all; method: immunoSEQ multiplex PCR. Clone size and V and J calls were adopted from that table, with D and trimming inferred from the DNA. The table shows around 150,000 clones, with roughly 73% occurring only once.

The V call is TRBV29-1, the J call TRBJ1-1; 7 nucleotides align to TRBD1. The sequence derives from a young man in good health and CMV-seropositive. Sequenced material: PBMCs. CDR3 sequence: CSVETGMNTEAFF. In DNA, the CDR3 is TGCAGCGTGGAGACAGGGATGAACACTGAAGCTTTCTTT.